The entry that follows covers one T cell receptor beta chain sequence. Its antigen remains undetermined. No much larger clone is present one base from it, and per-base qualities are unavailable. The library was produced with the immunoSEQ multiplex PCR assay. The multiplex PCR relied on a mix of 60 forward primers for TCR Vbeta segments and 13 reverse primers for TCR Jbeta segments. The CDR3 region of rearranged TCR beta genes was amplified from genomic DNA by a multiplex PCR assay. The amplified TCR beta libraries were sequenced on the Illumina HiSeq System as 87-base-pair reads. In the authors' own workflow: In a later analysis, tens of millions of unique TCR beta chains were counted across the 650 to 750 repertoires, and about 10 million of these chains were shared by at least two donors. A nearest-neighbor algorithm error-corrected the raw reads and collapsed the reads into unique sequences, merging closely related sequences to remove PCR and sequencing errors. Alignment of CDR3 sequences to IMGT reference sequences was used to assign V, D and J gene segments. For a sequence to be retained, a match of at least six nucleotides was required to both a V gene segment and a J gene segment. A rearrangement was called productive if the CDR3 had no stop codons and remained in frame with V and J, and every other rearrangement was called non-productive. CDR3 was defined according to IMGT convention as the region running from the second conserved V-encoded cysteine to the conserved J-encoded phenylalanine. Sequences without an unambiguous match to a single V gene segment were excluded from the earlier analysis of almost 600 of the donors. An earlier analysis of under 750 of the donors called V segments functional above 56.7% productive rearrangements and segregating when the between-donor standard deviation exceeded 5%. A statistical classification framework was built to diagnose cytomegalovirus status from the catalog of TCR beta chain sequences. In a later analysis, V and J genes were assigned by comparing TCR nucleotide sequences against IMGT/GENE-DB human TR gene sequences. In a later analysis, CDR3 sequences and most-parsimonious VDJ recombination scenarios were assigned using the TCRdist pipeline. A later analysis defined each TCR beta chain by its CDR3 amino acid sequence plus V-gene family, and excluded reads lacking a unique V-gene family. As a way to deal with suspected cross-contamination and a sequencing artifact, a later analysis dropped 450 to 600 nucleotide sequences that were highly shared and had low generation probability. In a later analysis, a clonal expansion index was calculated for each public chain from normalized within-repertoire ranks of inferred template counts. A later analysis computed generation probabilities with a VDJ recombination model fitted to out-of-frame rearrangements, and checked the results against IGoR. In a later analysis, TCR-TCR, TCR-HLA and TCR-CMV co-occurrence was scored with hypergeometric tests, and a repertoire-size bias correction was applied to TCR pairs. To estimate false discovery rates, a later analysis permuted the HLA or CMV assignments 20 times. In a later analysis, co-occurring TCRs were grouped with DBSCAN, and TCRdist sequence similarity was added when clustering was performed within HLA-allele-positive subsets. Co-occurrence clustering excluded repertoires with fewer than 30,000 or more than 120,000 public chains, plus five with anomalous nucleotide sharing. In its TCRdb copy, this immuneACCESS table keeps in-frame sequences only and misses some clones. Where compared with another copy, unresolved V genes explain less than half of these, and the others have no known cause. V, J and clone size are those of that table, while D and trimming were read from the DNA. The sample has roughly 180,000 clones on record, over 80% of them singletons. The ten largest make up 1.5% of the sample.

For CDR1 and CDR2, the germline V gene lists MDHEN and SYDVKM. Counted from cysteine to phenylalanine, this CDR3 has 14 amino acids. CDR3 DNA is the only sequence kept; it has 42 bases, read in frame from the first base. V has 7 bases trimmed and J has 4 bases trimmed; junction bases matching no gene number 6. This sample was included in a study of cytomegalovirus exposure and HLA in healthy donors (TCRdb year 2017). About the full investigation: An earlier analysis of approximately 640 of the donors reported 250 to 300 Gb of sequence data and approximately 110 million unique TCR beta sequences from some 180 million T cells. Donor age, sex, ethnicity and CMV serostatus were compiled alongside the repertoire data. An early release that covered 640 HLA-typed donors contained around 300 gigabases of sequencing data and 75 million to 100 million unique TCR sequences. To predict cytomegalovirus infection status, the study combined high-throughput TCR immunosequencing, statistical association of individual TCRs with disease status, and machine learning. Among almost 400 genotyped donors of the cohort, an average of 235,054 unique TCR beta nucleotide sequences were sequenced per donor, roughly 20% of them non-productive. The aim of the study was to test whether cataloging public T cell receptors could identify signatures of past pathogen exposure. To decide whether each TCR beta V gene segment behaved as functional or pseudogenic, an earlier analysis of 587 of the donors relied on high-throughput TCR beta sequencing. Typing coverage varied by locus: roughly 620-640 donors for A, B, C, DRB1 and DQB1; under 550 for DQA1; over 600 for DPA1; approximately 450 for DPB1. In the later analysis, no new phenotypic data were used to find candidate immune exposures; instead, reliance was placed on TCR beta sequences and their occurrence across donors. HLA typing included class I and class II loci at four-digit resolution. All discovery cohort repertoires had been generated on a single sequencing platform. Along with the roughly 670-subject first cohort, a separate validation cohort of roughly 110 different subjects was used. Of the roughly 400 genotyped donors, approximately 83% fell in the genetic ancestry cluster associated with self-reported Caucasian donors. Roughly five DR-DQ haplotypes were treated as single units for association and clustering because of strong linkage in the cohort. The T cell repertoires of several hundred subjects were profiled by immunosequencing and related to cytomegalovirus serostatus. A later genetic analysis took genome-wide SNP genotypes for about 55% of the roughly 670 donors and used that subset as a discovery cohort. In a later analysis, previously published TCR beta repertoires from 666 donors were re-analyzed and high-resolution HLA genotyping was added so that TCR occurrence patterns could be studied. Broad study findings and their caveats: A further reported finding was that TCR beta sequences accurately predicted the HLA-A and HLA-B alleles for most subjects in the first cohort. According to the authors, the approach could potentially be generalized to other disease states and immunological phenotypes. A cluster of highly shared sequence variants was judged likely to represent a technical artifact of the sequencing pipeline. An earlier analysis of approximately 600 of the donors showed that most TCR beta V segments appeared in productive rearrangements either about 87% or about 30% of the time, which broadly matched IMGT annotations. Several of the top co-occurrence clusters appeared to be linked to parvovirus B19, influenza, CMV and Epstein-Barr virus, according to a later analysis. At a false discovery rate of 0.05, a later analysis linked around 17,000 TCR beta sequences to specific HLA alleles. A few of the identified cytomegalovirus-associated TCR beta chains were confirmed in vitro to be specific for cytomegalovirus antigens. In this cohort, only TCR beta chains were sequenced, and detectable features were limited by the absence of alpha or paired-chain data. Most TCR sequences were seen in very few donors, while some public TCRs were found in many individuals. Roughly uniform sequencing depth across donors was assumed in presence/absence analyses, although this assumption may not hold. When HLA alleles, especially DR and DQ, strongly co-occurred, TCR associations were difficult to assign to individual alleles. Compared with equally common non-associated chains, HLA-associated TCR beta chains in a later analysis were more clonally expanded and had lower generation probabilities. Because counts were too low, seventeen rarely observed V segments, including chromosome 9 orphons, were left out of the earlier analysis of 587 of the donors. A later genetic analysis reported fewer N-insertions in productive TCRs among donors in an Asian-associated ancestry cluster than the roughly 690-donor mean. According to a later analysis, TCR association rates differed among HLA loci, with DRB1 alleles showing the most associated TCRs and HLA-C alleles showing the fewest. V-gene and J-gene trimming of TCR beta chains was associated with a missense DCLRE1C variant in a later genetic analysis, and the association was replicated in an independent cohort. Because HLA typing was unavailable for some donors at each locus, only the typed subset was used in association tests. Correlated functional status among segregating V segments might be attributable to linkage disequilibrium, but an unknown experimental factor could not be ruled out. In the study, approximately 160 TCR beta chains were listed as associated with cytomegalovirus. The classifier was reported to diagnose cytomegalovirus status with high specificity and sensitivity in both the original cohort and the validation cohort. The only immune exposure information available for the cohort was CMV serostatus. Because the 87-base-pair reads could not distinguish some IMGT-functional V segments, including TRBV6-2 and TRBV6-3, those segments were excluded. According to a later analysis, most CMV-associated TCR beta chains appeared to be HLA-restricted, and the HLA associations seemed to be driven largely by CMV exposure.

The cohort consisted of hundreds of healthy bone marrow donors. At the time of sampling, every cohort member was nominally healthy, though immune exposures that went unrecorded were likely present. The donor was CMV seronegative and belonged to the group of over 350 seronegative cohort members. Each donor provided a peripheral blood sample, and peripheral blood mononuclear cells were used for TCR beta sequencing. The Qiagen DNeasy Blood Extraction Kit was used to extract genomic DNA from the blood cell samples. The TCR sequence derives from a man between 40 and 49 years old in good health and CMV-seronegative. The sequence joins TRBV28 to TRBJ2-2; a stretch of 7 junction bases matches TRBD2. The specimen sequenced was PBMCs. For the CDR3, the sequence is CASTGGWTTGELFF. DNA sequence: TGTGCCAGCACCGGGGGGTGGACCACCGGGGAGCTGTTTTTT. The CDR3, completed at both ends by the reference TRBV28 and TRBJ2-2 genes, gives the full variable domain DVKVTQSSRYLVKRTGEKVFLECVQDMDHENMFWYRQDPGLGLRLIYFSYDVKMKEKGDIPEGYSVSREKKERFSLILESASTNQTSMYLCASTGGWTTGELFFGEGSRLTVL.